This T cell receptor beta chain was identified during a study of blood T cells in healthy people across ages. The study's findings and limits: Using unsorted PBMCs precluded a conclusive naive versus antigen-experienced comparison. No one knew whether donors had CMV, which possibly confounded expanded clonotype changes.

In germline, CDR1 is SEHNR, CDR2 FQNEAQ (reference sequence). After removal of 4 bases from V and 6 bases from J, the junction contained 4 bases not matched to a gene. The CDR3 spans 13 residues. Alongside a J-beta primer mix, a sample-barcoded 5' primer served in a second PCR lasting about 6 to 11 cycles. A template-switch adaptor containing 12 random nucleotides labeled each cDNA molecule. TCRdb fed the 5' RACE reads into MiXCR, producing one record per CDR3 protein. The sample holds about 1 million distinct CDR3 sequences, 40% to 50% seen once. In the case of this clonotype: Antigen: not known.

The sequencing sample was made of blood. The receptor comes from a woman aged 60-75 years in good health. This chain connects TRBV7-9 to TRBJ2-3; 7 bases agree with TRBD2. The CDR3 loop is CASSWEGQDTQYF. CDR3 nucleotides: TGTGCCAGCAGCTGGGAGGGCCAGGATACGCAGTATTTT.